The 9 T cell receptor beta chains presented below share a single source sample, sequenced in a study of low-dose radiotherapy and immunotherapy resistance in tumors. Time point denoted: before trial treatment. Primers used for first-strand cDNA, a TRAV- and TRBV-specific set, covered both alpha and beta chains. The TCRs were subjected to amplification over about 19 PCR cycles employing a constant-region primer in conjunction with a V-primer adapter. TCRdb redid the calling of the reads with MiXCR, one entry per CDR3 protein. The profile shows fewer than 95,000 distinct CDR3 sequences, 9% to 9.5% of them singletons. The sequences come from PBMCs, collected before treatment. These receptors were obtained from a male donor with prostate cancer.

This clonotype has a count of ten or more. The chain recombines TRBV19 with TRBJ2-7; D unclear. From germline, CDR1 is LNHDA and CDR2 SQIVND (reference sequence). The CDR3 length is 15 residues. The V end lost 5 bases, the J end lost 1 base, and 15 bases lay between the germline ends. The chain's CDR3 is CASSATLPVSYEQYF. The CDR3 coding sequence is TGTGCCAGTAGTGCGACACTCCCCGTTTCCTACGAGCAGTACTTC.

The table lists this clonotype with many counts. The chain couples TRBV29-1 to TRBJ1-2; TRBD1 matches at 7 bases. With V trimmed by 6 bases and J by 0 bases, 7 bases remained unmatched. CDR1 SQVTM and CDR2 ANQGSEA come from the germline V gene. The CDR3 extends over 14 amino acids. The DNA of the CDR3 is TGCAGCGTGGAATCCAGGGGGACTAACTATGGCTACACCTTC. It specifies CSVESRGTNYGYTF.

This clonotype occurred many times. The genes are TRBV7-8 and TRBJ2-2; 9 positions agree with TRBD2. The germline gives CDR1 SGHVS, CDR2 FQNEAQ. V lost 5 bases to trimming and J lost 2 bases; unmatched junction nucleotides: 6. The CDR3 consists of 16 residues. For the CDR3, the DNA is TGTGCCAGCAGCCCCGGAGCGGGAGGAAACACCGGGGAGCTGTTTTTT. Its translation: CASSPGAGGNTGELFF.

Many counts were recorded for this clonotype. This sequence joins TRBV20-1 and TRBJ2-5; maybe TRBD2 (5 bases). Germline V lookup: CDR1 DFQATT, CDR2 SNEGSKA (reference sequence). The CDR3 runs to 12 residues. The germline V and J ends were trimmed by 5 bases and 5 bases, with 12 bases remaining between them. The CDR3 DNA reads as TGCAGTGCTCCCGCGGGTTGGGAGACCCAGTACTTC. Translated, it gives CSAPAGWETQYF.

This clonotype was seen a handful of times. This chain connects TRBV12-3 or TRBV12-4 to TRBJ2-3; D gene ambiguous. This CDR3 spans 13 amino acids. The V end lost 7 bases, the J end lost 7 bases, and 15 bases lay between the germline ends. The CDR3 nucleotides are TGTGCCAGCAACGCCCAGAATTTATATACGCAGTATTTT. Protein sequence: CASNAQNLYTQYF.

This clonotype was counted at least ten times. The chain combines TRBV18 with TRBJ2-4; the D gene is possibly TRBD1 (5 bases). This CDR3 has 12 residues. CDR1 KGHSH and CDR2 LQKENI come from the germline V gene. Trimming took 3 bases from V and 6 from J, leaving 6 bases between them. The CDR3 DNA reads TGTGCCAGCTCACCTGGGGCAAACATTCAGTACTTC. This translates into CASSPGANIQYF.

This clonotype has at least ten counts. The CDR3 region has the DNA TGTGCCAGTTCCTTCTCCTACAATGAGCAGTTCTTC. Amino acids: CASSFSYNEQFF. The V call is TRBV19, the J call TRBJ2-1, with D uncertain. The CDR3 runs 12 residues. V was shortened by 8 bases and J by 0 bases, with 5 bases between the two germline ends. Germline CDR1 and CDR2: LNHDA and SQIVND (reference sequence).

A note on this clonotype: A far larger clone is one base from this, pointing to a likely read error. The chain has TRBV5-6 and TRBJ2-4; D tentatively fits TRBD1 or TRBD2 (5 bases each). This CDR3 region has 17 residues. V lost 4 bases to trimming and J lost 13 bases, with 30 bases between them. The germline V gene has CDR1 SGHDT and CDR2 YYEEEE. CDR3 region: CASSGGPTSLTYNEQYF. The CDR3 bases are TGTGCCAGCAGCGGGGGTCCTACTAGTCTTACCTACAATGAGCAGTACTTC. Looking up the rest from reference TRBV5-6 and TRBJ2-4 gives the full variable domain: DAGVTQSPTHLIKTRGQQVTLRCSPKSGHDTVSWYQQALGQGPQFIFQYYEEEERQRGNFPDRFSGHQFPNYSSELNVNALLLGDSALYLCASSGGPTSLTYNEQYFGAGTRLSVL.

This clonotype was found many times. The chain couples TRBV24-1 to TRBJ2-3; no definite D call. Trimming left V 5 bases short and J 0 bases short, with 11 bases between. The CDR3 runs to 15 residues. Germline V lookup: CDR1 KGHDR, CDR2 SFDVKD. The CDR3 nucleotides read TGTGCCACCAGTGGTACTGGACGCAGCACAGATACGCAGTATTTT. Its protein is CATSGTGRSTDTQYF.